This T cell receptor (beta chain) was recovered during a study of blood T cells in healthy people across ages. A sample-barcoded 5' primer and a J-beta primer mix were used in a second PCR of roughly 6 to 11 cycles. Each cDNA molecule, via a template-switch adaptor with 12 random nucleotides, was tagged. Each CDR3 protein gets one entry after TCRdb re-called the 5' RACE reads with MiXCR. Of about 770,000 distinct CDR3 sequences detected, around two fifths appear once; the ten largest clones hold approximately 19%. Study-level results: Estimates drawn from one million T cells were deemed to understate diversity.

Points on this clonotype: Its antigen is unknown.

Germline lookup yields CDR1 DFQATT and CDR2 SNEGSKA (reference sequence). V was clipped by 0 bases and J by 6 bases, with 12 bases between them. The CDR3 has 15 residues. The extraction recovered at least 5 micrograms of total RNA per sample. The sample consisted of blood. The TCR sequence derives from a man aged 60 to 69 in good health. The gene calls are TRBV20-1 and TRBJ1-6, with no clear D. The chain's CDR3 is CSARENSIANSPLHF. CDR3 nucleotide sequence: TGCAGTGCTAGAGAAAACAGTATAGCTAATTCACCCCTCCACTTT.